This T cell receptor (beta chain) is drawn from a study of spatial heterogeneity in lung cancer. Indicated time point: blood at routine non-recurrence follow-up after resection. Whole RNA came from tumor, nontumor lung or frozen PBMC and was sequenced without being sorted. This clonotype was seen at least ten times. TCRdb re-called the 5' RACE reads through MiXCR, storing one row per CDR3 protein. The sample includes around 120,000 distinct CDR3 sequences, 10% to 15% of them seen just once. CDR3 size: 15 residues. Germline trimming cut 2 bases from V and 1 base from J; bases unmatched to any gene: 0. Germline-derived CDR1 and CDR2 are MGHRA and YSYEKL.

The V gene is TRBV4-1, the J gene TRBJ2-1; TRBD2 matches at 9 bases. Here the sequenced sample was PBMCs, taken at follow-up. The origin of this receptor is a male donor with early-stage non-small cell lung cancer. The CDR3 DNA sequence: TGCGCCAGCAGCCAACTAGCGGGGTCCTACAATGAGCAGTTCTTC. As protein: CASSQLAGSYNEQFF.